This T cell receptor (beta chain) was identified in a study of patients and donors after allogeneic stem cell transplantation. Each CDR3 protein is one row after TCRdb ran MiXCR on the RT-PCR reads. The data show roughly 190,000 distinct CDR3 sequences, with around two fifths seen just once and 33% held by the top ten. The CDR3 spans 14 residues. The V gene lost 0 bases and the J gene lost 8 bases, with 11 bases spanning the gap. Germline values: CDR1 KGHSH, CDR2 LQKENI. Sequences were obtained from blood, either unsorted or a sorted T cell fraction (not recorded which). This TCR came from a human donor who was either an allogeneic HSCT recipient or a stem cell or donor lymphocyte infusion donor (not recorded which). It is not recorded whose cells these are; they may come from a transplant donor. V is TRBV18 and J is TRBJ2-1; the D gene is possibly TRBD2 (6 bases). CDR3 in DNA: TGTGCCAGCTCACCACCGGCGGGCGGGGATGAGCAGTTCTTC. It is translated as CASSPPAGGDEQFF.